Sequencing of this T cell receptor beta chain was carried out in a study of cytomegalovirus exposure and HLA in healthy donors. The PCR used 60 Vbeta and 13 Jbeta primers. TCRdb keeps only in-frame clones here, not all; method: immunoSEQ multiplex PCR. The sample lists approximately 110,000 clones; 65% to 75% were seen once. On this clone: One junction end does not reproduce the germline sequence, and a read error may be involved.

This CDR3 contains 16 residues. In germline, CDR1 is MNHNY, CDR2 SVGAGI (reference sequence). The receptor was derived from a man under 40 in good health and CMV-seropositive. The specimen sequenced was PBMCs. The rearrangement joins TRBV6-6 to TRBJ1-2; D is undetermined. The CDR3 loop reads CASSRRHEEANYGYPF. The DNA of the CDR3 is TGTGCCAGCAGCCGCCGACATGAGGAGGCTAACTATGGCTACCCCTTC.